This entry lists 9 T cell receptor beta chains sequenced from one sample in a study of T-cell reconstitution after alpha-beta-depleted transplantation in children. Unique molecular identifiers were incorporated when the TCRbeta library was constructed. In TCRdb, the PCR reads were re-called with MiXCR into one record per CDR3 protein. The table lists around 600,000 distinct CDR3 sequences, more than 20% of them singletons. Material: PBMCs, mostly from graft donor cells, obtained 360 days after TCRalphabeta/CD19-depleted stem cell transplant. The receptor set was obtained from a boy under two years old who had a stem cell transplant for acute myeloid leukemia, so the T cells may come from the graft donor.

The V gene is TRBV20-1, the J gene TRBJ1-5; TRBD1 might be the D (6 bases). The CDR3 is 13 residues long. CDR1 DFQATT and CDR2 SNEGSKA come from the germline V gene (reference sequence). V shed 4 bases and J shed 4 bases, with 11 bases lying between them. The CDR3, as DNA: TGCAGTGCTACTATCGGACAGAATCAGCCCCAGCATTTT. Translating gives CSATIGQNQPQHF.

This clonotype was counted ten times or more. The gene calls are TRBV12-5 and TRBJ2-1; 8 nucleotides agree with TRBD1. The CDR3 spans 15 residues. The germline gives CDR1 LGHNT, CDR2 FRNRAP. V was pared by 6 bases and J by 3 bases, with 7 bases of the junction left unmatched. The CDR3 is CASGFGQGLYNEQFF. The CDR3, as DNA: TGTGCTAGTGGCTTCGGACAGGGACTCTACAATGAGCAGTTCTTC.

The chain has TRBV29-1 and TRBJ1-1; tentative D call: TRBD1 (6 bases). Trimming stripped 3 bases from V and 1 base from J, with 15 bases between. Germline CDR1 SQVTM, CDR2 ANQGSEA. The CDR3 consists of 15 residues. CDR3 loop: CSVDTVGQRNTEAFF. CDR3 coding DNA: TGCAGCGTTGATACAGTTGGACAGCGGAACACTGAAGCTTTCTTT.

The chain recombines TRBV20-1 with TRBJ2-3; 7 nucleotides align to TRBD1. CDR3 size: 12 residues. The germline CDR1 and CDR2 sequences are DFQATT and SNEGSKA (reference sequence). J was trimmed by 5 bases and V by 6 bases; bases with no gene match: 5. CDR3 protein: CSARTGKDTQYF. In DNA form, the CDR3 reads TGCAGTGCCCGGACAGGAAAAGATACGCAGTATTTT.

This clonotype was counted ten times or more. The genes are TRBV20-1 and TRBJ2-7; D not resolved. Germline values: CDR1 DFQATT, CDR2 SNEGSKA (reference sequence). V lost 6 bases to trimming and J lost 6 bases, with 21 bases between them. The CDR3 contains 14 residues. The CDR3: CSANRADEVGEQYF. CDR3 DNA sequence: TGCAGTGCAAATAGAGCTGATGAAGTCGGCGAGCAGTACTTC.

The J gene is TRBJ1-5, the V gene TRBV6-1; D possibly corresponds to TRBD1 (5 bases). Germline CDR1 MNHNS, CDR2 SASEGT. V was trimmed by 5 bases and J by 6 bases, leaving 17 bases between them. This CDR3 comprises 15 residues. The CDR3, as DNA: TGTGCCAGCAGTCGCCGGACCGGGGGGGGTCAGCCCCAGCATTTT. Protein sequence: CASSRRTGGGQPQHF.

This sequence joins TRBV2 and TRBJ2-2, with D possibly matching TRBD1 (6 bases). Between the trimmed V and J ends, which lost 6 bases and 6 bases, there was a span of 11 bases. The CDR3 contains 13 residues. Germline CDR1 is SNHLY and CDR2 is FYNNEI. CDR3 amino acids: CASSNQGPGELFF. The DNA of the CDR3 is TGTGCCAGCAGCAATCAGGGGCCCGGGGAGCTGTTTTTT.

The V call is TRBV4-3, the J call TRBJ2-1, with D unresolved. The length of the CDR3 is 12 residues. V shed 2 bases and J shed 4 bases, with 3 bases lying between them. In germline, CDR1 is LGHNA, CDR2 YSLEER. For the CDR3, the DNA is TGCGCCAGCAGCCAACAGTACAATGAGCAGTTCTTC. It is translated as CASSQQYNEQFF.

This clonotype was seen at least ten times. The genes are TRBV15 and TRBJ2-7; 10 nucleotides agree with TRBD1. Germline V CDR1 and CDR2: LNHNV, YYDKDF (reference sequence). The length of the CDR3 is 16 residues. The V gene end was trimmed by 1 base and the J gene end by 2 bases; junction bases not matched to a gene: 5. CDR3 in amino acids: CATSRAPGTGAYEQYF. In DNA, the CDR3 is TGTGCCACCAGCAGAGCCCCCGGGACAGGGGCCTACGAGCAGTACTTC.